These 15 T cell receptor beta chains share one sample of origin, sequenced in a study of cytomegalovirus exposure and HLA in healthy donors (TCRdb year 2017). The method behind the library was the immunoSEQ multiplex PCR assay. A mixture of 60 forward primers for TCR Vbeta segments and 13 reverse primers for TCR Jbeta segments was used in the multiplex PCR. TCRdb limited this immuneACCESS table to in-frame rearrangements with V and J called. A share of clones is missing; checked studies link under half to unresolved V genes, and the rest is unexplained. The sample table contains 100,000 to 150,000 clones; only one count was recorded for 83% of them. More than 3.5% of the sample is in the top ten clones. The sequenced sample consisted of PBMCs. Every receptor here comes from a woman aged 40-49 years in good health and CMV-seropositive.

The V call is TRBV5-1, the J call TRBJ1-1, with 7 bases aligning to TRBD1. With V trimmed by 0 bases and J by 2 bases, 1 base remained unmatched. Germline V gene lookup returns CDR1 SGHRS and CDR2 YFSETQ. The CDR3 sequence is 14 residues long. The CDR3 region has the DNA TGCGCCAGCAGCTTGGGGGACAGCAACACTGAAGCTTTCTTT. Encoded protein: CASSLGDSNTEAFF.

V is TRBV2 and J is TRBJ1-5; TRBD1 matches at 8 bases. The V and J ends lost 5 bases and 4 bases, in that order; junction bases with no gene match: 4. The CDR3 contains 14 residues. Germline V gives CDR1 SNHLY, CDR2 FYNNEI. CDR3 loop: CASSTGQENQPQHF. CDR3 sequence (DNA): TGTGCCAGCAGTACGGGACAGGAAAATCAGCCCCAGCATTTT. The full variable domain, rest sourced from reference TRBV2 and TRBJ1-5, is EPEVTQTPSHQVTQMGQEVILRCVPISNHLYFYWYRQILGQKVEFLVSFYNNEISEKSEIFDDQFSVERPDGSNFTLKIRSTKLEDSAMYFCASSTGQENQPQHFGDGTRLSIL.

In regard to this clone: The germline gene is not matched at one end of the junction; a read error may be the cause. The V and J genes are TRBV7-7 and TRBJ2-1, with TRBD2 matching 8 bases. CDR3 size: 14 residues. The germline V gene encodes CDR1 SSHAT and CDR2 FNYEAQ (reference sequence). CDR3 nucleotides: TGTGCTAGCAGCTTAGAAGCGGGAGTTAATGAGCAGTTCTTC. Translation gives CASSLEAGVNEQFF.

This rearrangement joins TRBV9 to TRBJ1-1; D may be TRBD1 (5 bases). Germline CDR1 reads SGDLS; CDR2 reads YYNGEE. This CDR3 has 15 amino acids. Deletions cut 0 bases from V and 2 bases from J, with 11 bases between. The CDR3 DNA reads TGTGCCAGCAGCGTAGCTGTGACAGATAACACTGAAGCTTTCTTT. This encodes CASSVAVTDNTEAFF.

This sequence joins TRBV6-4 and TRBJ2-1, with 7 bases that match TRBD1. The CDR3 sequence is 16 residues long. V was pared by 6 bases and J by 1 base, with 9 bases of the junction left unmatched. From germline, CDR1 is MRHNA and CDR2 SNTAGT. In nucleotides, the CDR3 is TGTGCCAGCAGACCCCAGACAGGGATTTCCTACAATGAGCAGTTCTTC. It encodes CASRPQTGISYNEQFF.

J is TRBJ2-1 and V is TRBV27; 12 bases align to TRBD1. The germline V gene encodes CDR1 MNHEY and CDR2 SMNVEV (reference sequence). The CDR3 sequence is 15 residues long. V was pared by 2 bases and J by 9 bases, with 5 bases of the junction left unmatched. The CDR3 protein is CASSLTGQGACEQFF. CDR3 DNA sequence: TGTGCCAGCAGTTTAACGGGACAGGGGGCGTGTGAGCAGTTCTTC.

This rearrangement joins TRBV27 to TRBJ2-7; TRBD2 agrees at 13 bases. CDR1 is MNHEY and CDR2 is SMNVEV in the germline V gene (reference sequence). CDR3 length: 16 residues. V shed 0 bases, J shed 4 bases, and the junction held 3 bases outside the gene matches. The CDR3 loop reads CASSLSILAGGYEQYF. In nucleotides, the CDR3 is TGTGCCAGCAGTTTATCGATACTAGCGGGAGGGTACGAGCAGTACTTC.

The V and J genes are TRBV27 and TRBJ1-5; maybe TRBD1 (5 bases). CDR3 length equals 14 residues. Germline V lookup: CDR1 MNHEY, CDR2 SMNVEV (reference sequence). V was trimmed by 5 bases and J by 3 bases, leaving 11 bases between them. The CDR3 loop is CASSNLGPNQPQHF. Here the CDR3 DNA reads TGTGCCAGCAGTAATTTGGGGCCCAATCAGCCCCAGCATTTT.

The chain couples TRBV5-1 to TRBJ2-7; TRBD2 might be the D (6 bases). The V and J ends lost 2 bases and 1 base respectively, with 16 bases between them. The germline gives CDR1 SGHRS, CDR2 YFSETQ. The CDR3 totals 16 residues. In DNA form, the CDR3 reads TGCGCCAGCAGCTTCCCGTTGGGGGGTACGTCCTACGAGCAGTACTTC. Protein sequence: CASSFPLGGTSYEQYF.

The rearrangement links TRBV19 to TRBJ2-2; 11 positions match TRBD1. Germline lookup yields CDR1 LNHDA and CDR2 SQIVND (reference sequence). The CDR3 has 16 residues. The junction had 11 bases not matched to a gene; V was cut back by 7 bases and J by 7 bases. Here the CDR3 DNA reads TGTGCCAGTACTCAGAGGACAGGGGGCGCCGGCGGGGAGCTGTTTTTT. It is translated as CASTQRTGGAGGELFF.

This clone was detected once. The chain is built from TRBV19 and TRBJ1-5; 9 bases agree with TRBD1. The V and J ends lost 3 bases and 2 bases, in that order; junction bases with no gene match: 2. The germline V gene encodes CDR1 LNHDA and CDR2 SQIVND (reference sequence). CDR3 length: 15 residues. CDR3: CASSMDRGRNQPQHF. The CDR3 coding sequence is TGTGCCAGTAGTATGGACAGGGGTCGCAATCAGCCCCAGCATTTT.

The chain recombines TRBV4-2 with TRBJ1-2, with D unresolved. There are 15 residues in the CDR3. CDR1 and CDR2 (germline): LGHNA, YNFKEQ. Trimming removed 3 bases at V and 2 bases at J, with 13 bases between. CDR3 coding DNA: TGTGCCAGCAGCCAGAAGGGAGTAGGAAACTATGGCTACACCTTC. Translation: CASSQKGVGNYGYTF.

The V and J genes are TRBV30 and TRBJ1-1; D unclear. V lost 8 bases and J 4 bases, leaving 14 bases between the germline ends. Looked up from germline, CDR1 is GTSNPN and CDR2 is SVGIG (reference sequence). This CDR3 region has 12 residues. Here the CDR3 DNA reads TGTGCCGGGCGGCGGAGGGTCACTGAAGCTTTCTTT. Translating gives CAGRRRVTEAFF.

The chain combines TRBV7-5 with TRBJ2-1; the listed D gene, TRBD2, was not tested against the DNA. TRBV7-5 is deemed a pseudogene. The CDR3 runs 18 residues. The CDR3 region has the DNA TGTGCCAGAAGCTTAAGGTCGAACTTAGGACTACTCTACAATGAGCAGTTCTTC. Protein: CARSLRSNLGLLYNEQFF.

The chain has TRBV5-4 and TRBJ1-2; 7 nucleotides match TRBD1. With 0 bases clipped from V and 6 bases from J, the junction kept 5 bases outside the gene matches. Per germline, CDR1 SGHNT and CDR2 YYREEE (reference sequence). The CDR3 contains 14 residues. The DNA of the CDR3 is TGTGCCAGCAGCTTGGGACAGGGAACCAATGGCTACACCTTC. Amino acid sequence: CASSLGQGTNGYTF. The full variable domain, completed using reference TRBV5-4 and TRBJ1-2, is ETGVTQSPTHLIKTRGQQVTLRCSSQSGHNTVSWYQQALGQGPQFIFQYYREEENGRGNFPPRFSGLQFPNYSSELNVNALELDDSALYLCASSLGQGTNGYTFGSGTRLTVV.